A selection of T cell receptor beta chains follows, all from one sample in a study of shared T cell receptors in the human thymus. TCRdb's copy holds only in-frame clones and misses some; the assay was immunoSEQ multiplex PCR. The data hold 700,000 or so clones, with roughly 88% observed a single time. These data were also filed under a second study, of human thymus T cells.

The source material was thymocytes. The source is a girl under three years old with a congenital heart defect. The CDR3 runs from the conserved cysteine through the conserved F or W. D genes are given only for firm matches. The size of a clone is reported for some rows only, either as once, few or many, or as a class for expanded clones.

D,V,size,J,CDR3,DNA
-,TRBV28,-,TRBJ2-1,CASETRVNEQFF,TGTGCCAGCGAGACTAGAGTCAATGAGCAGTTCTTC
-,TRBV15,-,TRBJ2-2,CATSRGQVNTGELFF,TGTGCCACCAGCAGAGGACAGGTGAACACCGGGGAGCTGTTTTTT
TRBD1,TRBV15,-,TRBJ2-7,CATSRDSTGGRGPYEQYF,TGTGCCACCAGCAGAGATAGTACAGGGGGAAGGGGACCCTACGAGCAGTACTTC
-,TRBV5-8,once,TRBJ1-5,CASSLVGAGGQPQHF,TGTGCCAGCAGCTTGGTTGGGGCAGGTGGTCAGCCCCAGCATTTT
-,TRBV4-1,-,TRBJ1-5,CASSQDLTGTLPIYSNQPQHF,TGCGCCAGCAGCCAAGACCTAACCGGGACACTACCCATTTATAGCAATCAGCCCCAGCATTTT
-,TRBV11-2,-,TRBJ1-1,CASSSDRNTEAFF,TGTGCCAGCAGCTCTGACAGGAACACTGAAGCTTTCTTT
-,TRBV7-2,-,TRBJ1-5,CASSLGSQPQHF,TGTGCCAGCAGCTTAGGGAGTCAGCCCCAGCATTTT
TRBD1,TRBV6-5,-,TRBJ1-2,CASSGRGVGYTF,TGTGCCAGCAGTGGCAGGGGGGTTGGCTACACCTTC
TRBD2,TRBV28,few,TRBJ2-7,CASSHQHWRGGVDEQYF,TGTGCCAGCAGCCATCAGCATTGGCGGGGGGGAGTGGACGAGCAGTACTTC
TRBD1,TRBV28,-,TRBJ1-5,CASSHHRGGQAGNSNQPQHF,TGTGCCAGCAGTCACCACAGGGGAGGCCAGGCGGGGAATAGCAATCAGCCCCAGCATTTT